These T cell receptor beta chains were read from a single sample in a study of identical twins. TCRdb fed the 5' RACE reads into MiXCR, producing one record per CDR3 protein. The data contain roughly 1.6 million distinct CDR3 sequences, less than 40% of them singletons. The sample was cord blood. These TCRs come from a newborn girl in good health. Each CDR3 is given with its conserved first and last residue. A D gene is named only where the DNA matches it firmly. Rows give clone size only sometimes, using once, few, many, or a class for an expanded clone.

TRBV12-3/TRBV12-4,-,-,TRBJ2-3,CASSLTRTGGTQYF,TGTGCCAGCAGTTTAACTAGAACGGGGGGCACGCAGTATTTT
TRBV5-5,-,-,TRBJ2-7,CASSLTRGKSYEQYF,TGTGCCAGCAGCCTCACTCGCGGGAAGTCCTACGAGCAGTACTTC
TRBV29-1,TRBD1,-,TRBJ1-1,CSAYRGSMNTEAFF,TGCAGCGCTTACAGGGGGAGCATGAACACTGAAGCTTTCTTT
TRBV7-9,-,-,TRBJ2-3,CASSNEGLPTDTQYF,TGTGCCAGCAGCAACGAGGGACTCCCCACAGATACGCAGTATTTT
TRBV5-6,-,-,TRBJ1-5,CASSFAGVNQPQHF,TGTGCCAGCAGCTTCGCAGGGGTCAATCAGCCCCAGCATTTT
TRBV12-3/TRBV12-4,TRBD2,few,TRBJ2-3,CASSGREGGTDTQYF,TGTGCCAGCAGTGGACGGGAGGGGGGCACAGATACGCAGTATTTT
TRBV24-1,TRBD1,few,TRBJ2-1,CATSPGTGIYNEQFF,TGTGCCACCAGTCCGGGGACAGGGATCTACAATGAGCAGTTCTTC
TRBV11-2,TRBD2,few,TRBJ2-4,CASSFWAGTSGRIAKNIQYF,TGTGCCAGCAGCTTTTGGGCCGGGACTAGCGGTCGGATAGCCAAAAACATTCAGTACTTC
TRBV9,-,few,TRBJ1-2,CASSVGGADYGYTF,TGTGCCAGCAGTGTTGGGGGGGCAGACTATGGCTACACCTTC
TRBV12-3/TRBV12-4,-,few,TRBJ1-1,CASSLRTVTEAFF,TGTGCCAGCAGCCTAAGGACAGTAACTGAAGCTTTCTTT
TRBV19,TRBD1,-,TRBJ2-7,CASSTLWDRVINEQYF,TGTGCCAGTAGTACCTTGTGGGACAGGGTTATCAATGAGCAGTACTTC
TRBV6-1,-,few,TRBJ1-1,CASRTTLNTEAFF,TGTGCCAGCAGGACCACCTTGAACACTGAAGCTTTCTTT
TRBV3-1,-,few,TRBJ2-1,CASSQDRGLRNNEQFF,TGTGCCAGCAGCCAAGATCGGGGCCTGAGAAACAATGAGCAGTTCTTC
TRBV2,-,-,TRBJ1-2,CASSGNGANYGYTF,TGTGCCAGCAGTGGAAATGGGGCTAACTATGGCTACACCTTC
TRBV5-1,-,many,TRBJ2-5,CASSANVETQYF,TGCGCCAGCAGCGCTAACGTGGAGACCCAGTACTTC
TRBV28,-,many,TRBJ2-7,CASSWGPYEQYF,TGTGCCAGCAGTTGGGGCCCCTACGAGCAGTACTTC
TRBV28,-,few,TRBJ2-5,CASSLGQGQYF,TGTGCCAGCAGTTTAGGGCAGGGGCAGTACTTC
TRBV29-1,-,few,TRBJ2-1,CSGRLNYNEQFF,TGCAGCGGTAGACTAAACTACAATGAGCAGTTCTTC
TRBV7-6,TRBD2,-,TRBJ2-5,CASSLVSGVYNEQYF,TGTGCCAGCAGCTTAGTAAGCGGGGTCTACAATGAGCAGTACTTC
TRBV5-1,-,-,TRBJ2-3,CASSPYLGISTDTQYF,TGCGCCAGCAGCCCTTACTTGGGGATCAGCACAGATACGCAGTATTTT
TRBV5-1,-,many,TRBJ2-3,CASSLGRVDTQYF,TGCGCCAGCAGCTTGGGCAGGGTCGATACGCAGTATTTT
TRBV20-1,-,few,TRBJ1-6,CSARSSVNSPLHF,TGCAGTGCTAGATCGTCAGTTAATTCACCCCTCCACTTT